This T cell receptor (beta chain) was captured by sequencing in a study of CD8+CD57+ T cells in acquired aplastic anemia (dated by TCRdb to the late 2010s). A note on the overall study: A mean of around 3 ug of DNA, ranging from roughly 0.17 to 30 ug, was extracted from sorted CD4+ and CD8+ cells. CD8+CD57+ expansion was defined as a frequency above the mean frequency observed in healthy subjects.

Trimming at the junction amounts to 0 bases on V and 5 bases on J, and the germline ends lie 14 bases apart. From cysteine to phenylalanine, the CDR3 is 15 amino acids long. Kept here is only the CDR3 DNA, which spans 45 bases and is read in frame from base 1. CDR1 SGDLS and CDR2 YYNGEE were looked up in the germline V gene. Study-wide findings and limitations: No significant difference in CD8+ Simpson's diversity was found between patients and healthy controls (P=0.060). Roughly 31 CD8+ CDR3 sequences were shared between patients and controls but appeared highly expressed in patients and within their immunodominant clones.

This clonotype was observed many times. The antigen this receptor binds is unknown. No base qualities exist here, and no much larger clone lies one base off it. Profiling of TCR beta VDJ combinations and CDR3 sequences used genomic DNA as the template. An Illumina HiSeq 2000 was the platform used for TCR repertoire sequencing. The authors processed their data as follows. Repertoires were assessed using TRBV/TRBJ rearrangement plots, CDR3 size and DJ length profiles, and Simpson's diversity index. The immunodominant clone was defined as the most abundant DNA sequence in deep sequencing data. CDR3 amino acid sequences were screened for sharing across subjects and were compared with published repertoires and the VDJdb database. TCRdb redid the processing of the public reads, applying fastp at Q25 and MiXCR, and retained in-frame beta chains. Here each entry gathers all rows of one CDR3 protein and keeps the most common genes and DNA. The V and J calls come from TCRdb's annotation, not from the publication. The sample profile shows around 430,000 distinct CDR3 sequences; approximately 33% of them were found once. The ten largest clones capture 0.82% of the sample.

Patients chosen for sequencing had shown expansion of CD8+CD57+ cells by flow cytometry. All patients had severe acquired aplastic anemia diagnosed by International Study of Aplastic Anemia and Agranulocytosis and Camitta criteria. No therapy had been received by the patients at the time of blood sampling. In this study, sorted CD4+ and CD8+ T cells from the blood of healthy subjects and of severe aplastic anemia patients had their TCR repertoires deep-sequenced. Patients were enrolled under clinicaltrials.gov protocols 00001620, 01623167, 00001397, 00071045, 00081523 and 00961064 in the USA. Ficoll-Paque density gradient centrifugation was used to isolate peripheral blood mononuclear cells. Before DNA extraction, CD4+ and CD8+ T cells were sorted with FACS or magnetic beads.

The TCR sequence derives from a human donor with aplastic anemia. The sequencing sample was made of sorted CD4+, CD8+, or CD8+CD57+ T cells (not recorded which) from PBMCs. The chain links TRBV9 with TRBJ1-1, with an unclear D gene assignment. The nucleotides read TGTGCCAGCAGCGTAGAATCATCCCCGAGGACTGAAGCTTTCTTT. The resulting protein is CASSVESSPRTEAFF.